This entry features one T cell receptor (beta chain) sequence. This sample was taken from a study of T-cell memory formation after mild COVID-19. One entry per CDR3 protein, called by TCRdb with MiXCR from the 5' RACE reads. This sample yields about 310,000 distinct CDR3 sequences, of which approximately 19% are seen a single time; around 21% belongs to the top ten. The length of the CDR3 is 13 residues. Germline V gene lookup returns CDR1 MNHEY and CDR2 SMNVEV (reference sequence). V lost 5 bases and J 3 bases, leaving 8 bases between the germline ends. The receptor's source is a man between 18 and 29 years old who had mild COVID-19 (a few samples of this study predate the infection). Cell type and time point are not known. The sample comprised PBMCs or a T cell subset sorted from them (not recorded which). This chain links TRBV27 with TRBJ1-5, with no clear D. In DNA, the CDR3 is TGTGCCAGCAGTAAGGGTTACAATCAGCCCCAGCATTTT. Its protein product is CASSKGYNQPQHF.